The 5 T cell receptor beta chains below all came from one sample that was sequenced in a study of T cells in Graves' hyperthyroidism and ophthalmopathy. The TCR beta CDR3 regions underwent amplification using RNA transcripts as the source. Using the HTBI primer set, a first-round RT-PCR was run on the TCR CDR3. TCRdb recomputed calls from the multiplex PCR reads with MiXCR, one row per CDR3 protein. The data hold under 350,000 distinct CDR3 sequences, with approximately 17% observed a single time. The sample was blood. All receptors come from a woman aged 55-70 years with Graves' ophthalmopathy.

V is TRBV29-1 and J is TRBJ2-7; D is perhaps TRBD2 (6 bases). This CDR3 is 14 amino acids long. The V gene lost 3 bases and the J gene lost 2 bases, with 14 bases spanning the gap. Germline CDR1 reads SQVTM; CDR2 reads ANQGSEA. CDR3 DNA: TGCAGCGTTGATGGGGGGACGGCTACCTACGAGCAGTACTTC. Residues: CSVDGGTATYEQYF.

The chain has TRBV9 and TRBJ1-6; D gene uncertain. Trimming pared 3 bases from V and 10 bases from J, leaving 14 bases between. The V gene's germline CDR1 is SGDLS and CDR2 YYNGEE. The CDR3 is made up of 14 amino acids. This chain's CDR3 is CASSENGRSSPLHF. The CDR3 DNA sequence: TGTGCCAGCAGCGAAAACGGACGGTCATCACCCCTCCACTTT.

This clonotype was counted ten times or more. The chain joins TRBV12-3 or TRBV12-4 to TRBJ2-5, with TRBD2 matching over 7 bases. This CDR3 region has 17 residues. After removal of 1 base from V and 3 bases from J, the junction contained 11 bases not matched to a gene. This CDR3 reads CASSLGGRANVEETQYF. CDR3 in DNA: TGTGCCAGCAGTTTAGGTGGGAGGGCCAACGTTGAAGAGACCCAGTACTTC.

Ten or more counts support this clonotype. This rearrangement joins TRBV5-1 to TRBJ1-1; D uncertain. Trimming removed 0 bases at V and 4 bases at J, with 7 bases between. The CDR3 contains 13 residues. Germline CDR1 is SGHRS and CDR2 is YFSETQ. CDR3 loop: CASSLGVSTEAFF. The CDR3 nucleotides are TGCGCCAGCAGCTTGGGGGTGAGCACTGAAGCTTTCTTT. The full variable domain, with the rest looked up from reference TRBV5-1 and TRBJ1-1, is KAGVTQTPRYLIKTRGQQVTLSCSPISGHRSVSWYQQTPGQGLQFLFEYFSETQRNKGNFPGRFSGRQFSNSRSEMNVSTLELGDSALYLCASSLGVSTEAFFGQGTRLTVV.

This clonotype was picked up many times. The J gene is TRBJ2-3, the V gene TRBV5-1; no firm D call. Germline V gene lookup returns CDR1 SGHRS and CDR2 YFSETQ. The CDR3 has 12 residues. V lost 4 bases to trimming and J lost 0 bases, with 3 bases between them. As DNA, the CDR3 is TGCGCCAGCAGCCGTAGCACAGATACGCAGTATTTT. It yields the protein CASSRSTDTQYF.